Listed here are 11 T cell receptor beta chains from one sample, sequenced in a study of technical replicates of blood from a few donors. The method was immunoSEQ multiplex PCR; TCRdb's version includes in-frame clones alone and lacks a portion of them. The table records 75,000 to 100,000 clones, approximately 94% of them present only once. The sample comprised T cells isolated from PBMCs. The receptors stem from a human donor in good health.

The chain has TRBV7-9 and TRBJ2-5; D is unresolved. CDR1 is SEHNR, CDR2 FQNEAQ, per germline (reference sequence). V dropped 5 bases and J dropped 5 bases, with 6 bases sitting between them. The CDR3 extends over 11 amino acids. The CDR3 loop is CASSPRETQYF. CDR3 bases: TGTGCCAGCAGCCCTCGGGAGACCCAGTACTTC. Combining the CDR3 with reference TRBV7-9 and TRBJ2-5 gives the whole variable domain DTGVSQNPRHKITKRGQNVTFRCDPISEHNRLYWYRQTLGQGPEFLTYFQNEAQLEKSRLLSDRFSAERPKGSFSTLEIQRTEQGDSAMYLCASSPRETQYFGPGTRLLVL.

The chain combines TRBV28 with TRBJ2-7, with TRBD1 as a possible D gene (6 bases). This CDR3 has 13 residues. CDR1 is MDHEN and CDR2 is SYDVKM in the germline V gene. The ends were cut back, 5 bases at V and 5 bases at J, with 13 bases in the middle. CDR3 in DNA: TGTGCCAGCAGTCCTGGACAGAGCAACGAGCAGTACTTC. Amino acids: CASSPGQSNEQYF.

CDR3 loop: CSALRGATSYEQYF. The CDR3 bases are TGCAGCGCCCTGCGGGGGGCAACCTCCTACGAGCAGTACTTC. The J gene is TRBJ2-7, the V gene TRBV29-1, with TRBD2 identical over 8 bases. V lost 7 bases to trimming and J lost 0 bases; unmatched junction nucleotides: 8. The germline V gene has CDR1 SQVTM and CDR2 ANQGSEA. The CDR3 has 14 residues.

The chain employs TRBV5-1 and TRBJ2-7, with 9 bases matching TRBD1. Germline V gene sequence: CDR1 SGHRS, CDR2 YFSETQ. This CDR3 region has 15 residues. With V trimmed by 0 bases and J by 5 bases, 6 bases remained unmatched. The DNA of the CDR3 is TGCGCCAGCAGCTTGGTACTGGACAGGGGCCACGAGCAGTACTTC. Its translation is CASSLVLDRGHEQYF.

The gene calls are TRBV19 and TRBJ1-1, with 10 bases lining up with TRBD1. With V trimmed by 5 bases and J by 5 bases, 2 bases remained unmatched. The germline CDR1 and CDR2 sequences are LNHDA and SQIVND (reference sequence). The CDR3 covers 13 residues. As DNA, the CDR3 is TGTGCCAGTAGTGGACAGGGGGAAACTGAAGCTTTCTTT. It translates to CASSGQGETEAFF.

This chain links TRBV5-1 with TRBJ2-7, with D maybe TRBD2 (6 bases). The CDR3 runs to 15 residues. Per germline, CDR1 SGHRS and CDR2 YFSETQ. V gave up 4 bases and J gave up 0 bases, with 14 bases separating them. The CDR3 nucleotides are TGCGCCAGCAGCCTCCGGGACGGGGGCTCCTACGAGCAGTACTTC. Its protein is CASSLRDGGSYEQYF.

The V gene is TRBV7-2, the J gene TRBJ2-7; D uncertain. CDR1 is SGHTA, CDR2 FQGNSA, per germline. This CDR3 contains 11 residues. V lost 5 bases, J lost 3 bases, and 5 bases lay in between. The chain's CDR3 is CASSLFYEQYF. The CDR3 DNA reads TGTGCCAGCAGCCTCTTCTACGAGCAGTACTTC.

The CDR3 nucleotides are TGTGCCAGCAGTCAGCTCGGGACTAGTCCCCTGGAGCAGTACTTC. Its translation: CASSQLGTSPLEQYF. The genes are TRBV6-1 and TRBJ2-7, with 8 nucleotides matching TRBD2. Germline V gene lookup returns CDR1 MNHNS and CDR2 SASEGT. With V trimmed by 5 bases and J by 7 bases, 13 bases remained unmatched. There are 15 residues in the CDR3.

The gene calls are TRBV4-1 and TRBJ1-2; D not certain. CDR3 length: 16 residues. Germline lookup yields CDR1 MGHRA and CDR2 YSYEKL. V lost 0 bases, J lost 4 bases, and 15 bases lay in between. The CDR3 nucleotides read TGCGCCAGCAGCCAAGAGTCATCGGGAATCGCCTATGGCTACACCTTC. Its translation is CASSQESSGIAYGYTF.

The genes are TRBV5-1 and TRBJ1-1, with a possible D match to TRBD1 (6 bases). CDR3 length equals 16 residues. The germline V and J ends were trimmed by 0 bases and 0 bases, with 12 bases remaining between them. CDR1 and CDR2 from the germline V gene are SGHRS and YFSETQ. This chain's CDR3 is CASSLGGQLMNTEAFF. The CDR3 coding sequence is TGCGCCAGCAGCTTGGGGGGACAACTCATGAACACTGAAGCTTTCTTT.

The chain uses TRBV15 and TRBJ2-1; a weak D match, TRBD2 (5 bases). This CDR3 contains 15 residues. Trimming cost V 3 bases and J 2 bases, with 11 bases left between them. Per the germline V gene, CDR1 is LNHNV and CDR2 is YYDKDF (reference sequence). CDR3 sequence (DNA): TGTGCCACCAGCAGGAAGGCTAGCCCCTACAATGAGCAGTTCTTC. The encoded protein is CATSRKASPYNEQFF.